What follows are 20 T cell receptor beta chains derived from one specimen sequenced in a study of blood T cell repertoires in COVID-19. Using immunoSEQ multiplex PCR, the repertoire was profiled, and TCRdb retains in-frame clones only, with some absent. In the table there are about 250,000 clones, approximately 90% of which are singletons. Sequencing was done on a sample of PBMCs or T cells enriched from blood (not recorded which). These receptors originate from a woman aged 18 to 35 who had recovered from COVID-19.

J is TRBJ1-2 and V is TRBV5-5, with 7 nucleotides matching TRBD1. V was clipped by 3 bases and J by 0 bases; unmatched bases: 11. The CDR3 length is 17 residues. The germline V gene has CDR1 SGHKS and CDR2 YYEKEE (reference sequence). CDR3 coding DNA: TGTGCCAGCAGCTCCCCGGGACAGCTAGAACCTAACTATGGCTACACCTTC. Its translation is CASSSPGQLEPNYGYTF.

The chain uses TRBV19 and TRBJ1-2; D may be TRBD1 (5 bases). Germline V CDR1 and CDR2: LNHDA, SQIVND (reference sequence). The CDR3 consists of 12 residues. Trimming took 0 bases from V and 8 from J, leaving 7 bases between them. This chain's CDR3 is CASSIDRVGYTF. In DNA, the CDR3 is TGTGCCAGTAGTATAGACAGGGTCGGCTACACCTTC.

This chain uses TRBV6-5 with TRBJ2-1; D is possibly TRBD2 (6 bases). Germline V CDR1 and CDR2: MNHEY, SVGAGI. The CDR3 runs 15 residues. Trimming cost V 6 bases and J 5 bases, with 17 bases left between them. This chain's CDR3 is CASSRGTPSNNEQFF. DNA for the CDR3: TGTGCCAGCAGCCGCGGGACCCCGAGTAACAATGAGCAGTTCTTC.

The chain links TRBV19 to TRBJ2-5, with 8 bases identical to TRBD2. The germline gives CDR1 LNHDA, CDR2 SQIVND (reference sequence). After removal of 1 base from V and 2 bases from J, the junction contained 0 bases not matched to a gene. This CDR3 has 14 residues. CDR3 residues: CASSIVAGQETQYF. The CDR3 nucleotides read TGTGCCAGTAGTATAGTAGCGGGGCAAGAGACCCAGTACTTC.

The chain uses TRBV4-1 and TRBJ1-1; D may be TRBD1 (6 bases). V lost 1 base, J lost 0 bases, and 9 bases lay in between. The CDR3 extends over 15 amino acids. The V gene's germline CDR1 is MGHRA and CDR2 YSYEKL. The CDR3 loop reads CASSQADRMNTEAFF. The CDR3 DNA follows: TGCGCCAGCAGCCAAGCAGACAGGATGAACACTGAAGCTTTCTTT.

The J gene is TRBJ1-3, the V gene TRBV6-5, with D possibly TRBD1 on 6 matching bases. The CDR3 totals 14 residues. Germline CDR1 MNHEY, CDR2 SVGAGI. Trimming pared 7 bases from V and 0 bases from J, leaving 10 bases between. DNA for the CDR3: TGTGCCAGCAAAGGGGGAAGCTCTGGAAACACCATATATTTT. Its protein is CASKGGSSGNTIYF.

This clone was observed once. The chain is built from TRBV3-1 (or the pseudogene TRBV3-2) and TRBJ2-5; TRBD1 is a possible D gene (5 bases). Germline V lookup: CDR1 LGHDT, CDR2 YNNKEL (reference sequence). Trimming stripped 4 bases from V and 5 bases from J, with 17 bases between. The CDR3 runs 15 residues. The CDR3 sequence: CASSPDAGWVETQYF. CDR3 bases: TGTGCCAGCAGCCCGGATGCAGGGTGGGTGGAGACCCAGTACTTC.

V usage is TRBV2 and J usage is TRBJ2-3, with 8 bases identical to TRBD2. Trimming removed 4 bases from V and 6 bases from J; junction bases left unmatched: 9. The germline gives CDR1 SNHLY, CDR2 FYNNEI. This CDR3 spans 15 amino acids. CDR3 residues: CASSVLAGGYDTQYF. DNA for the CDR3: TGTGCCAGCAGTGTACTTGCGGGGGGATATGATACGCAGTATTTT.

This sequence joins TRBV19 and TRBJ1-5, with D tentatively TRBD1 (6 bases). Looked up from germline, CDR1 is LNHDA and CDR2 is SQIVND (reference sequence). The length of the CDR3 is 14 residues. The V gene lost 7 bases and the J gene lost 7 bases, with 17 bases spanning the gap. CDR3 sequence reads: CASKRTGSGQPQHF. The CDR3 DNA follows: TGTGCCAGTAAAAGAACAGGGTCAGGCCAGCCCCAGCATTTT.

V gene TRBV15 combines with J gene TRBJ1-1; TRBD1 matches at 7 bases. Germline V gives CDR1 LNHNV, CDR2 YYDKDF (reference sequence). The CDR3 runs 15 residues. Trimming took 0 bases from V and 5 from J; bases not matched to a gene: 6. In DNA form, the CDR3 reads TGTGCCACCAGCAGAGACAGGGGGATCGGGACTGAAGCTTTCTTT. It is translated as CATSRDRGIGTEAFF. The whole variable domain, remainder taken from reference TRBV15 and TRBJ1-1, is DAMVIQNPRYQVTQFGKPVTLSCSQTLNHNVMYWYQQKSSQAPKLLFHYYDKDFNNEADTPDNFQSRRPNTSFCFLDIRSPGLGDTAMYLCATSRDRGIGTEAFFGQGTRLTVV.

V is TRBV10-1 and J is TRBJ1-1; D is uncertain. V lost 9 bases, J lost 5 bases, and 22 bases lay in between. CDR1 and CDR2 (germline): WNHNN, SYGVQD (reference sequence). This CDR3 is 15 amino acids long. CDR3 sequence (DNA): TGCGCCAGTCCCTTTTTGGACCTTCCGGGGACTGAAGCTTTCTTT. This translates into CASPFLDLPGTEAFF.

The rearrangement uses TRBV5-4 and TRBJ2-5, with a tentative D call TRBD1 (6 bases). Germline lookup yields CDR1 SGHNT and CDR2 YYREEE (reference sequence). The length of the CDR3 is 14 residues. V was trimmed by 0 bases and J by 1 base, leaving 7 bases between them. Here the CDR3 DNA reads TGTGCCAGCAGCTTGGCCAGGGGCCAAGAGACCCAGTACTTC. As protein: CASSLARGQETQYF.

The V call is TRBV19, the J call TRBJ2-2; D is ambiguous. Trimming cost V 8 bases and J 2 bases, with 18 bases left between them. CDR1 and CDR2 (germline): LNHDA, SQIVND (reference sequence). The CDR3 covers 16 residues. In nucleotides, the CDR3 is TGTGCCAGTTCCGATCTGGTACAGACAAACACCGGGGAGCTGTTTTTT. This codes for CASSDLVQTNTGELFF.

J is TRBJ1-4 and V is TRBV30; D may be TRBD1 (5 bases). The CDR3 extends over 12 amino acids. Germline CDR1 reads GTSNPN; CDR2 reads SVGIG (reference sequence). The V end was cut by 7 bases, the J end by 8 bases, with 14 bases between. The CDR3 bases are TGTGCCTTCCGGTCTCGGGGGGAAAAACTGTTTTTT. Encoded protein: CAFRSRGEKLFF. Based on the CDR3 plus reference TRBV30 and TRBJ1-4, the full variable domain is SQTIHQWPATLVQPVGSPLSLECTVEGTSNPNLYWYRQAAGRGLQLLFYSVGIGQISSEVPQNLSASRPQDRQFILSSKKLLLSDSGFYLCAFRSRGEKLFFGSGTQLSVL.

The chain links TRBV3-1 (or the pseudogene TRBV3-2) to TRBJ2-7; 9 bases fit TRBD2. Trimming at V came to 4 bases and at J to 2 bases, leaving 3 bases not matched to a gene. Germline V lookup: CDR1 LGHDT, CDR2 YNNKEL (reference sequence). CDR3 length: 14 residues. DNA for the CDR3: TGTGCCAGCAGCCGGCGGGGGGGAACCTACGAGCAGTACTTC. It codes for CASSRRGGTYEQYF.

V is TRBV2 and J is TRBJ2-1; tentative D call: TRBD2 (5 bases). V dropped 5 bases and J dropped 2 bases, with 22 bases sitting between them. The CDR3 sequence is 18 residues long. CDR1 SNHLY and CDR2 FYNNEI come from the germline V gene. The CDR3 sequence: CASSTGNLGLGTYNEQFF. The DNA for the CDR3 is TGTGCCAGCAGTACCGGGAACTTAGGGCTGGGGACCTACAATGAGCAGTTCTTC.

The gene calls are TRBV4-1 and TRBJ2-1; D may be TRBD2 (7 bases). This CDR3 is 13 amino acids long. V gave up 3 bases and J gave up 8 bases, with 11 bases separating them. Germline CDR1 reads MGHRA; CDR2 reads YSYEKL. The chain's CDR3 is CASSHRGADEQFF. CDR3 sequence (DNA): TGCGCCAGCAGCCACCGGGGGGCAGATGAGCAGTTCTTC.

The chain's CDR3 is CATSEFDRVLPNQPQHF. CDR3 sequence (DNA): TGTGCCACCAGTGAGTTTGACAGGGTTTTACCCAATCAGCCCCAGCATTTT. The chain carries TRBV24-1 and TRBJ1-5, with 7 bases fitting TRBD1. V lost 4 bases and J lost 3; bases outside the gene matches: 11. In germline, CDR1 is KGHDR, CDR2 SFDVKD. The CDR3 loop spans 17 amino acids.

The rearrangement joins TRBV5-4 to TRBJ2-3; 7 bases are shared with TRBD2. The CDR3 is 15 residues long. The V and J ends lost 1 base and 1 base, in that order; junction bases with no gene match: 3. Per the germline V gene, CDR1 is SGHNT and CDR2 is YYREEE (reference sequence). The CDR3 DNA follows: TGTGCCAGCAGCTTGATGGGGGGGGGCACAGATACGCAGTATTTT. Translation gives CASSLMGGGTDTQYF.

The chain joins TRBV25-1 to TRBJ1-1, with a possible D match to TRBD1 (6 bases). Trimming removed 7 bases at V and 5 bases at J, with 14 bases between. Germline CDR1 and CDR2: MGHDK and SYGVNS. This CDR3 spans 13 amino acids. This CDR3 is CASKRGAITEAFF. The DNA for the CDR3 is TGTGCCAGCAAGCGGGGGGCTATTACTGAAGCTTTCTTT.